This T cell receptor beta chain came from a study of control samples from healthy donors and cancer patients. Sequencing used immunoSEQ multiplex PCR; TCRdb keeps in-frame clones, though not all of them. In the table there are 100,000 or so clones, roughly 90% of which are singletons. The CDR3 totals 18 residues. CDR1 and CDR2 from the germline V gene are SEHNR and FQNEAQ (reference sequence). Trimming took 5 bases from V and 0 from J, leaving 19 bases between them. The V and J genes are TRBV7-9 and TRBJ2-2; D possibly matches TRBD1 or TRBD2 (5 bases each). Specimen: blood. This TCR derives from a woman younger than 45 in good health. The CDR3 coding sequence is TGTGCCAGCAGCCCAGCTGGGGGAACCCACGCGAACACCGGGGAGCTGTTTTTT. Protein product: CASSPAGGTHANTGELFF.